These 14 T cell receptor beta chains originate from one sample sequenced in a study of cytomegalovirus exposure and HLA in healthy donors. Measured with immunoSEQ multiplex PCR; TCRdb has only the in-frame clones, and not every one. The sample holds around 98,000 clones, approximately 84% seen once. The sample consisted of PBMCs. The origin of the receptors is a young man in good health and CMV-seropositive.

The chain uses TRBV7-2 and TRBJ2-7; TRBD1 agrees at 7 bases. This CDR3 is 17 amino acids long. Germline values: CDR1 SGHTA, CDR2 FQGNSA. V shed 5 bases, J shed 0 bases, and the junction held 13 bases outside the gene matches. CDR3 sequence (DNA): TGTGCCAGCAGCCGCCGGGGACAGACCATGAGCTCCTACGAGCAGTACTTC. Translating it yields CASSRRGQTMSSYEQYF.

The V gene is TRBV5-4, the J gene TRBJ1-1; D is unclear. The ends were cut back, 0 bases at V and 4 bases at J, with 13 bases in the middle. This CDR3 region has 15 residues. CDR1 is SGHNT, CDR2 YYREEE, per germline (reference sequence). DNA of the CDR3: TGTGCCAGCAGCTTGGTAGGCACGGGAGTCACTGAAGCTTTCTTT. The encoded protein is CASSLVGTGVTEAFF.

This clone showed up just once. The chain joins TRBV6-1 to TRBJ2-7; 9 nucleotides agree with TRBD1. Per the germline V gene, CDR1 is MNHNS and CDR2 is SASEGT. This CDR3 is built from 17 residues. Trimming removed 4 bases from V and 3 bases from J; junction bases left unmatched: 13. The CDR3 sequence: CASSGVGQGFFFYEQYF. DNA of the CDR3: TGTGCCAGCAGTGGAGTAGGACAGGGGTTTTTTTTCTACGAGCAGTACTTC.

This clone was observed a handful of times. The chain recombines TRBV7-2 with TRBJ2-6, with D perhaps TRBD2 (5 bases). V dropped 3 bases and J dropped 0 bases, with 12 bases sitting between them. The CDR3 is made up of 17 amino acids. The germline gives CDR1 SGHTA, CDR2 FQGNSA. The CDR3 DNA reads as TGTGCCAGCAGCTTTGGCGGGTACGGCTCTGGGGCCAACGTCCTGACTTTC. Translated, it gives CASSFGGYGSGANVLTF.

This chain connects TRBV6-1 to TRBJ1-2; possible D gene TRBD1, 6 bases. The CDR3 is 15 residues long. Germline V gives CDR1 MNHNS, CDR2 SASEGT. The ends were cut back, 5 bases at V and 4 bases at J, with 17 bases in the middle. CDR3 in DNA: TGTGCCAGCAGTCCGATTAGGGGGTTGGGCTATGGCTACACCTTC. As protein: CASSPIRGLGYGYTF.

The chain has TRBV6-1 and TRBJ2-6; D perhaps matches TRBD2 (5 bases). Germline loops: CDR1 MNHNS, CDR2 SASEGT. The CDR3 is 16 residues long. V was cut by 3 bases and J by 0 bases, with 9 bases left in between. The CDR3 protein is CASSDPGLSGANVLTF. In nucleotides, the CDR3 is TGTGCCAGCAGTGACCCTGGACTCTCTGGGGCCAACGTCCTGACTTTC.

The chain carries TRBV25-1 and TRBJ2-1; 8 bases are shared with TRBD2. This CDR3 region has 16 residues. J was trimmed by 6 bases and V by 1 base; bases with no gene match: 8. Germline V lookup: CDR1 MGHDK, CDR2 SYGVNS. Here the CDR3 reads CASSESGGGGTNEQFF. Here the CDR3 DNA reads TGTGCCAGCAGTGAATCGGGGGGGGGAGGGACCAATGAGCAGTTCTTC.

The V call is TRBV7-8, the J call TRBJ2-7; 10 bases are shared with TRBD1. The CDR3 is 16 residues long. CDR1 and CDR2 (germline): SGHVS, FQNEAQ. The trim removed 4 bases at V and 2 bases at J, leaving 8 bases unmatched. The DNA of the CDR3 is TGTGCCAGCAGCTCTATTAGGGGACAGGGGACCTACGAGCAGTACTTC. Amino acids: CASSSIRGQGTYEQYF.

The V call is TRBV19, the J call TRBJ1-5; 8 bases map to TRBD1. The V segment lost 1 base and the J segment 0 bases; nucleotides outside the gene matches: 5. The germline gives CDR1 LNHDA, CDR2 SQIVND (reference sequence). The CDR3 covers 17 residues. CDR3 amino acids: CASSIGSRGLSNQPQHF. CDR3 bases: TGTGCCAGTAGTATAGGCAGCAGGGGGCTTAGCAATCAGCCCCAGCATTTT. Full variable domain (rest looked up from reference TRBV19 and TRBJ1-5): DGGITQSPKYLFRKEGQNVTLSCEQNLNHDAMYWYRQDPGQGLRLIYYSQIVNDFQKGDIAEGYSVSREKKESFPLTVTSAQKNPTAFYLCASSIGSRGLSNQPQHFGDGTRLSIL.

The CDR3 bases are TGTGCCAGCAGCTTAGTAGGGAGGGGGTATGCCCCCAAAAACATTCAGTACTTC. This gives the protein CASSLVGRGYAPKNIQYF. The genes are TRBV7-8 and TRBJ2-4; a weak D match, TRBD2 (7 bases). V lost 1 base to trimming and J lost 2 bases, with 18 bases between them. The CDR3 consists of 18 residues. The germline V gene has CDR1 SGHVS and CDR2 FQNEAQ.

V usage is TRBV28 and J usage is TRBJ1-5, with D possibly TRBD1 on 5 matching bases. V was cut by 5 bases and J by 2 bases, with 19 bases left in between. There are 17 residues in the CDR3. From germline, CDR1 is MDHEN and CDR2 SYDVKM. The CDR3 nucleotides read TGTGCCAGCAGTCCGCTAGGGTACGGGGGGGGCAATCAGCCCCAGCATTTT. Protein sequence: CASSPLGYGGGNQPQHF.

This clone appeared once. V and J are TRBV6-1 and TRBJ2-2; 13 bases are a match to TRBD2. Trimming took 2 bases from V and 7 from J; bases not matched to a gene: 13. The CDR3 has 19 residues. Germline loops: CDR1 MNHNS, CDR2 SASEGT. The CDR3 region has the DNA TGTGCCAGCAGTGAACTGACTAGCGGGAGGACGTCGCGATACGGGGAGCTGTTTTTT. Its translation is CASSELTSGRTSRYGELFF.

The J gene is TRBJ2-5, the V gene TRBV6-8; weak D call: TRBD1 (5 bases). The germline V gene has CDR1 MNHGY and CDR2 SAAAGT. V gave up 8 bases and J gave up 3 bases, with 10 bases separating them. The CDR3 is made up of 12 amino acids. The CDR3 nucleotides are TGTGCCAGCGTATTGACAGAAGAGACCCAGTACTTC. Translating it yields CASVLTEETQYF.

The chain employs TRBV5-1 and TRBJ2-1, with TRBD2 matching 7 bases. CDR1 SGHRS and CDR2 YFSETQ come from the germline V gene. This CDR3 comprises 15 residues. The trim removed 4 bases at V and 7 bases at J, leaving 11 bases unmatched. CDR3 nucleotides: TGCGCCAGCAGCCCCCGACTAGCCGGAGGGAATGAGCAGTTCTTC. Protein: CASSPRLAGGNEQFF.